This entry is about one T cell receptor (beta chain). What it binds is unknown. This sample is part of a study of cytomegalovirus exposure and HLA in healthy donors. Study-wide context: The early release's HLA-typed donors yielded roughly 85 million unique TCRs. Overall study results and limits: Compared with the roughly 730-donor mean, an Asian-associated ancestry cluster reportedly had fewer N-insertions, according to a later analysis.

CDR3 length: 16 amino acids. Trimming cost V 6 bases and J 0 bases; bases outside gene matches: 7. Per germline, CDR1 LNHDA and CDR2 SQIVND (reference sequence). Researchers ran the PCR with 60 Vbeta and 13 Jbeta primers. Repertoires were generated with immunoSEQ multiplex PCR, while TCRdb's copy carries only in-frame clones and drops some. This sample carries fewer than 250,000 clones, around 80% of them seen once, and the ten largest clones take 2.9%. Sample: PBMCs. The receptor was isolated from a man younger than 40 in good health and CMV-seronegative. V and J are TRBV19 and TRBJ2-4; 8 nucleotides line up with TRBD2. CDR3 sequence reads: CASRRSGSLAKNIQYF. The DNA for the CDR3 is TGTGCCAGTAGGAGAAGCGGGAGTCTAGCCAAAAACATTCAGTACTTC.